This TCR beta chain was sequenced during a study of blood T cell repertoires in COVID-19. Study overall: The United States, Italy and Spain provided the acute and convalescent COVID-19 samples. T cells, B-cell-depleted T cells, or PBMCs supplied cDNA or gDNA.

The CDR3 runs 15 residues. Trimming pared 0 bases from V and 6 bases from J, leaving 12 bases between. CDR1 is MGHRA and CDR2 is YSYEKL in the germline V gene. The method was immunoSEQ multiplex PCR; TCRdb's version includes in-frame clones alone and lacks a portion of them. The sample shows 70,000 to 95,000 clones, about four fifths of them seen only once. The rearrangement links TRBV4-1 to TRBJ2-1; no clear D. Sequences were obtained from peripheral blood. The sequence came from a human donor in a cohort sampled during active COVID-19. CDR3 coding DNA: TGCGCCAGCAGCCAAGACTCCCAGAGGCGCAATGAGCAGTTCTTC. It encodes CASSQDSQRRNEQFF.